The 3 T cell receptor beta chains given below trace back to one sample, sequenced in a study of blood T cell repertoires in COVID-19. Clones were sequenced by immunoSEQ multiplex PCR, and TCRdb holds only the in-frame ones, with some missing. The sample has approximately 250,000 clones, 85% seen once; the top ten hold 5.5% to 7.5%. The sequencing input was peripheral blood. The receptors were sampled from a woman aged 55-70 years with active or convalescent COVID-19.

This sequence joins TRBV5-1 and TRBJ1-1; D is unclear. The CDR3 is 15 residues long. Looked up from germline, CDR1 is SGHRS and CDR2 is YFSETQ. The V end was cut by 0 bases, the J end by 1 base, with 10 bases between. This chain's CDR3 is CASSLAGVSNTEAFF. In DNA form, the CDR3 reads TGCGCCAGCAGCTTGGCCGGGGTTTCGAACACTGAAGCTTTCTTT.

The genes are TRBV19 and TRBJ2-5; 7 nucleotides align to TRBD1. Looked up from germline, CDR1 is LNHDA and CDR2 is SQIVND (reference sequence). This CDR3 contains 14 residues. The ends lost 5 bases at V and 5 bases at J; junction bases unmatched: 8. The CDR3 DNA follows: TGTGCCAGTAGTCATACAGGGGTCGGGGAGACCCAGTACTTC. This encodes CASSHTGVGETQYF.

The chain uses TRBV5-1 and TRBJ1-1; TRBD1 aligns across 7 bases. The CDR3 spans 14 residues. The ends lost 4 bases at V and 2 bases at J; junction bases unmatched: 5. The germline V gene encodes CDR1 SGHRS and CDR2 YFSETQ. The CDR3 coding sequence is TGCGCCAGCAGCCAATGGACAGGCAACACTGAAGCTTTCTTT. This codes for CASSQWTGNTEAFF.